This record covers a single T cell receptor beta chain. Its target antigen remains unknown. One end of the junction varies from germline; a read error may be responsible. Every donor in the study was a healthy Caucasian. Library preparation was by 5' RACE. The instrument was an Illumina HiSeq 2000. Template switching introduced a universal primer binding site; the final cDNA contained a unique molecular identifier, enabling accurate counting of TCR cDNA molecules. Specific primers in the conserved constant-segment region were used to synthesize first-strand cDNA for TCR alpha and beta chains. To control for contamination, every cDNA library carried two barcodes: a SMART-Mk sample barcode plus Illumina barcodes. TruSeq adapter sequences, together with Illumina sample barcodes, were added in two successive PCR steps. The Illumina HiSeq platform was used with custom primers to sequence TCR alpha and beta cDNA libraries. On the authors' methods: MiGEC was used to process raw reads and extract unique molecular identifiers, and MiXCR was used to find CDR3 positions. Recombination models were inferred per individual with the repgenHMM and IGoR tools using an EM algorithm. Shared clonotype analysis was performed with the tcR package in R, normalizing sharing by the product of cloneset sizes. To study raw recombination without the effects of thymic and clonal selection, out-of-frame nonproductive sequences were analyzed. TCRdb reprocessing: public reads trimmed at Q25 with fastp, clones called with MiXCR, in-frame beta chains kept. Identical CDR3 protein sequences are pooled into one entry, listed with their most common genes and DNA. In this record, the V and J calls reflect TCRdb's handling and not the investigators' own analysis. The sample data list some 1,700,000 distinct CDR3 sequences, and 32% of these were observed just once. The ten largest clonotypes hold 0.27% of the sample.

The CDR3 starts with the cysteine, ends with the phenylalanine, and has 16 residues. The only DNA kept is the CDR3, 48 bases in frame from the first base. CDR1 SGDLS and CDR2 YYNGEE were looked up in the germline V gene. This entry is derived from a study of identical twins (dated by TCRdb to the mid-2010s). For the wider study: TCR alpha and beta repertoires from monozygotic twins, unrelated adults of various ages and cord blood were deep-sequenced to test whether fetal clonotypes persist. To rule out contamination, the twin experiments were replicated at different times with different library preparation protocols. Paper-wide results and their limitations: The excess sharing between twins in beta out-of-frame sequences was weaker because fewer shared sequences reduced the signal-to-noise ratio. Compared with coincidental sharing between unrelated individuals, out-of-frame TCR alpha sequences shared between twins had an excess of sequences with low generation probability. Fewer insertions were carried by abundant cord blood beta clonotypes; a weaker similar trend was observed in young adult naive repertoires, while no such trend was observed in memory repertoires. Zero-insertion analyses could be partly confounded by invariant T cells such as MAIT and iNKT, though diverse VJ usage argued against such confounding for most clonotypes. Recombination models systematically underestimated out-of-frame TCR alpha sharing in monozygotic twins but agreed with sharing between unrelated individuals. Because the same donors could not be followed over many years, the conclusions relied on cross-sectional statistical analysis.

The material sequenced was cord blood. This TCR derives from a newborn girl in good health. The rearranged segments are TRBV9 and TRBJ2-4; matching of 5 bases hints at TRBD2 as the D gene. The CDR3 amino acid sequence is: CASSVASGLAKDIQYF. Read as DNA, the sequence is TGTGCCAGCAGCGTAGCCAGCGGTCTAGCCAAAGACATTCAGTACTTC.